Sequencing of this T cell receptor beta chain was carried out in a study of cytomegalovirus exposure and HLA in healthy donors (dated by TCRdb to about 2017). For the wider study: An earlier analysis of some 600 of the donors reported 276 Gb of sequence data and approximately 120 million unique TCR beta sequences obtained from roughly 170 million T cells. The study profiled the T cell repertoires of 500 to 800 subjects by immunosequencing and related them to cytomegalovirus serostatus. Besides the first cohort of 500 to 700 subjects, a separate validation cohort made up of 95 to 150 different subjects was used. A later analysis re-examined previously published TCR beta repertoires from several hundred donors and added high-resolution HLA genotyping to investigate patterns of TCR occurrence. Alongside the repertoire data, information on donor age, sex, ethnicity and CMV serostatus was compiled. Among the roughly 400 genotyped donors, around 81% belonged to the genetic ancestry cluster associated with self-reported Caucasian donors. A later genetic analysis took genome-wide SNP genotypes for 398 of the 666 donors and used that subset as a discovery cohort. Approximately 310 gigabases of sequencing data and around 80 million unique TCR sequences made up an early release that covered approximately 700 HLA-typed donors. The later analysis used no new phenotypic data to find candidate immune exposures, relying instead on TCR beta sequences and their occurrence across donors. Across under 500 genotyped donors of the cohort, an average of about 250,000 unique TCR beta nucleotide sequences per donor were sequenced, and approximately 17% of those sequences were non-productive. HLA typing included class I and class II loci at four-digit resolution. The aim of the study was to test whether cataloging public T cell receptors could identify signatures of past pathogen exposure. An earlier analysis of fewer than 700 of the donors applied high-throughput TCR beta sequencing to assess whether each TCR beta V gene segment acted as functional or pseudogenic. High-throughput TCR immunosequencing, statistical association of individual TCRs with disease status, and machine learning were combined to predict cytomegalovirus infection status. All discovery cohort repertoires had been generated on a single sequencing platform. Roughly 5 DR-DQ haplotypes were treated as single units for association and clustering because of strong linkage in the cohort. The number of typed donors differed by locus: about 629-630 for A, B, C, DRB1 and DQB1; 500 to 550 for DQA1; 606 for DPA1; and about 450 for DPB1.

Note on this clone: It has no known antigen specificity. No base quality information exists; no much larger clone differs at one position.

Library preparation was by the immunoSEQ multiplex PCR assay. For the multiplex PCR, a mixture combining 60 forward primers for TCR Vbeta segments and 13 reverse primers for TCR Jbeta segments was used. The CDR3 region of rearranged TCR beta genes was amplified from genomic DNA by a multiplex PCR assay. On the Illumina HiSeq System, the amplified TCR beta libraries were sequenced as 87-base-pair reads. As for the original processing: A later analysis tallied around 87 million unique TCR beta chains across the 640 or so repertoires, and about 12 million of those chains were shared by two or more donors. To remove PCR and sequencing errors, raw reads were error-corrected and collapsed into unique sequences using a nearest-neighbor algorithm that merged closely related sequences. CDR3 sequences were aligned to IMGT reference sequences to assign V, D and J gene segments. For a sequence to be retained, a match of at least six nucleotides to both a V gene segment and a J gene segment was required. Rearrangements were called productive when the CDR3 lacked stop codons and stayed in frame with V and J; all others were non-productive. CDR3 was defined according to IMGT convention as the region running from the second conserved V-encoded cysteine to the conserved J-encoded phenylalanine. In an earlier analysis of 550 to 650 of the donors, sequences lacking an unambiguous match to a single V gene segment were excluded. In an earlier analysis of some 590 of the donors, a V segment was called functional when productive rearrangements were above 56.7%, and segregating when the standard deviation between donors exceeded 5%. A statistical classification framework was built to diagnose cytomegalovirus status from the catalog of TCR beta chain sequences. In a later analysis, V and J genes were assigned by comparing TCR nucleotide sequences against IMGT/GENE-DB human TR gene sequences. The TCRdist pipeline was used in a later analysis to assign CDR3 sequences and most-parsimonious VDJ recombination scenarios. In a later analysis, each TCR beta chain was defined by its CDR3 amino acid sequence together with its V-gene family, and reads lacking a unique V-gene family were excluded. To address suspected cross-contamination and a sequencing artifact, a later analysis removed roughly 580 highly shared, low-generation-probability nucleotide sequences. A later analysis calculated a clonal expansion index for each public chain from normalized within-repertoire ranks of inferred template counts. In a later analysis, generation probabilities were computed with a VDJ recombination model fitted to out-of-frame rearrangements, and the resulting probabilities were checked against IGoR. Hypergeometric tests were used in a later analysis to score TCR-TCR, TCR-HLA and TCR-CMV co-occurrence, with a repertoire-size bias correction applied to the TCR pairs. A later analysis estimated false discovery rates by permuting HLA or CMV assignments 20 times. In a later analysis, co-occurring TCRs were grouped using DBSCAN, and TCRdist sequence similarity was added for clustering within HLA-allele-positive subsets. Co-occurrence clustering excluded repertoires with fewer than 30,000 or more than 120,000 public chains, plus five with anomalous nucleotide sharing. In its TCRdb copy, this immuneACCESS table keeps in-frame sequences only and misses some clones. Where compared with another copy, unresolved V genes explain less than half of these, and the others have no known cause. That table is the source of V, J and clone size, and D and trimming were worked out from the DNA. This sample is represented by 180,000 or so clones; approximately 72% of them were singletons. The top ten clonotypes cover 2% to 2.5% of the sample.

The cohort comprised more than 550 healthy bone marrow donors. Cohort members were all nominally healthy when sampled, although unrecorded immune exposures were likely present. CMV serostatus was recorded as positive for some 300 and negative for about 50% of the roughly 670 cohort members, whereas no CMV serostatus was recorded for the donor in question. A peripheral blood sample was collected from each donor, and TCR beta sequencing was performed on peripheral blood mononuclear cells. Genomic DNA extraction from the blood cell samples was performed with the Qiagen DNeasy Blood Extraction Kit. Overall results and qualifications from the work: This cohort had only TCR beta chains sequenced, and the lack of alpha or paired-chain data limited which features could be detected. Because the 87-base-pair reads could not distinguish some IMGT-functional V segments, including TRBV6-2 and TRBV6-3, those segments were excluded. A further reported finding was that TCR beta sequences accurately predicted the HLA-A and HLA-B alleles for most subjects in the first cohort. The only immune exposure information available for the cohort was CMV serostatus. In a later analysis, HLA-associated TCR beta chains were found to be more clonally expanded and to have lower generation probabilities than equally common non-associated chains. The classifier was reported to diagnose cytomegalovirus status with high specificity and sensitivity in both the original cohort and the validation cohort. V-gene and J-gene trimming of TCR beta chains was associated with a missense DCLRE1C variant in a later genetic analysis, and the association was replicated in an independent cohort. In a later analysis, TCR association rates were found to vary across HLA loci, with the most associated TCRs seen for DRB1 alleles and the fewest for HLA-C alleles. A later analysis reported that several top co-occurrence clusters appeared linked to parvovirus B19, influenza, CMV and Epstein-Barr virus. Across donors, most TCR sequences were observed very rarely, whereas some public TCRs were present in many individuals. A group of highly shared sequence variants was considered likely to be a technical artifact of the sequencing pipeline. When HLA alleles, especially DR and DQ, strongly co-occurred, attributing TCR associations to individual alleles was difficult. According to a later genetic analysis, donors in an Asian-associated ancestry cluster had fewer N-insertions in productive TCRs than the approximately 650-donor mean. Roughly uniform sequencing depth across donors was assumed in presence/absence analyses, although this assumption may not hold. A few of the identified cytomegalovirus-associated TCR beta chains were confirmed in vitro to be specific for cytomegalovirus antigens. In an earlier analysis of about 600 of the donors, most TCR beta V segments appeared in productive rearrangements about 90% or about 30% of the time, broadly matching IMGT annotations. A total of about 150 TCR beta chains were listed by the study as associated with cytomegalovirus. At a false discovery rate of 0.05, a later analysis linked 15,000 to 20,000 TCR beta sequences to specific HLA alleles. According to the authors, the approach could potentially be generalized to other disease states and immunological phenotypes. The earlier analysis of a few hundred of the donors excluded some 15 rarely observed V segments, including chromosome 9 orphons, because counts were too low. Because HLA typing was missing for some donors at each locus, association tests included only the typed subset. Most CMV-associated TCR beta chains appeared to be HLA-restricted in a later analysis, and the HLA associations seemed to be driven largely by CMV exposure. Correlated functional status among segregating V segments might reflect linkage disequilibrium, but an unknown experimental factor could not be ruled out.

In the germline V gene, CDR1 corresponds to LGHNA and CDR2 to YNFKEQ. The CDR3, from cysteine to phenylalanine, totals 15 residues. The read is trimmed to its CDR3 DNA, 45 bases read in frame from base 1. Sequenced material: PBMCs. Here the chain combines TRBV4-2 and TRBJ2-5, and TRBD1 aligns with 10 junction nucleotides. Near its end, the DNA agrees better with TRBJ2-7, so the J call may be wrong. The origin of this receptor is a human donor in good health. The CDR3 protein: CASRLAGQGAYEQYF. The DNA sequence is given as TGTGCCAGCAGGCTAGCAGGACAGGGGGCCTACGAGCAGTACTTC.